The rows below give T cell receptor beta chains drawn from one sample of a study of T-cell reconstitution after alpha-beta-depleted transplantation in children. MiXCR was run by TCRdb on the PCR reads, yielding one entry per CDR3 protein. The sample has nearly 550,000 distinct CDR3 sequences; around 16% are singletons. The sequenced sample was PBMCs from the stem cell graft donor, obtained from the stem cell graft. These receptors were obtained from a human donor who donated a stem cell graft to a child with acute lymphoblastic leukemia. Each CDR3 is given with its conserved first and last residue. D genes are given only for firm matches. Rows may omit the clone size; those that give it use once, few, many or a size class.

J gene: TRBJ1-2; D gene: TRBD1; clone size: -; CDR3 length: 14; V gene: TRBV7-9; CDR3 protein: CASSLTGEIDGYTF; CDR3 DNA: TGTGCCAGCAGCTTGACAGGGGAGATCGATGGCTACACCTTC
J gene: TRBJ1-5; D gene: -; clone size: few; CDR3 length: 14; V gene: TRBV5-5; CDR3 protein: CASSSVRGNQPQHF; CDR3 DNA: TGTGCCAGCAGCTCCGTAAGAGGAAATCAGCCCCAGCATTTT
J gene: TRBJ2-1; D gene: TRBD2; clone size: few; CDR3 length: 16; V gene: TRBV20-1; CDR3 protein: CSARDIWRREAGEQFF; CDR3 DNA: TGCAGTGCTAGAGATATATGGAGGCGGGAGGCTGGGGAGCAGTTCTTC
J gene: TRBJ2-3; D gene: -; clone size: few; CDR3 length: 14; V gene: TRBV10-1; CDR3 protein: CASSGAENTDTQYF; CDR3 DNA: TGCGCCAGCAGTGGCGCCGAGAACACAGATACGCAGTATTTT
J gene: TRBJ2-2; D gene: TRBD2; clone size: -; CDR3 length: 15; V gene: TRBV10-2; CDR3 protein: CASLTSGRADGELFF; CDR3 DNA: TGCGCCAGCCTCACTAGCGGGAGGGCCGACGGGGAGCTGTTTTTT
J gene: TRBJ2-4; D gene: TRBD1; clone size: few; CDR3 length: 17; V gene: TRBV7-2; CDR3 protein: CASSPAPVRGPGQGQYF; CDR3 DNA: TGTGCCAGCAGCCCCGCCCCCGTCCGCGGCCCGGGACAGGGTCAGTACTTC
J gene: TRBJ2-5; D gene: TRBD2; clone size: -; CDR3 length: 14; V gene: TRBV29-1; CDR3 protein: CSLVGGPYQETQYF; CDR3 DNA: TGCAGCCTGGTGGGAGGGCCGTACCAAGAGACCCAGTACTTC
J gene: TRBJ2-6; D gene: -; clone size: many; CDR3 length: 15; V gene: TRBV5-1; CDR3 protein: CASSFRPSGANVLTF; CDR3 DNA: TGCGCCAGCAGCTTCCGACCCTCTGGGGCCAACGTCCTGACTTTC
J gene: TRBJ1-1; D gene: -; clone size: -; CDR3 length: 18; V gene: TRBV23-1; CDR3 protein: CASSQSNGPGDLNTEAFF; CDR3 DNA: TGCGCCAGCAGTCAATCGAACGGGCCAGGGGACCTGAACACTGAAGCTTTCTTT
J gene: TRBJ2-7; D gene: TRBD2; clone size: -; CDR3 length: 14; V gene: TRBV2; CDR3 protein: CARGLAGRAYEQYF; CDR3 DNA: TGTGCCAGGGGACTAGCGGGAAGGGCCTACGAGCAGTACTTC
J gene: TRBJ1-5; D gene: -; clone size: few; CDR3 length: 14; V gene: TRBV20-1; CDR3 protein: CSAQRWDSNQPQHF; CDR3 DNA: TGCAGTGCTCAGAGATGGGATAGCAATCAGCCCCAGCATTTT
J gene: TRBJ2-3; D gene: TRBD1; clone size: -; CDR3 length: 16; V gene: TRBV5-1; CDR3 protein: CASSLRPGGDGDTQYF; CDR3 DNA: TGCGCCAGCAGCTTGAGGCCAGGGGGTGATGGAGATACGCAGTATTTT
J gene: TRBJ2-5; D gene: -; clone size: few; CDR3 length: 14; V gene: TRBV25-1; CDR3 protein: CASTERGKQETQYF; CDR3 DNA: TGTGCCAGCACCGAACGAGGGAAACAAGAGACCCAGTACTTC
J gene: TRBJ2-1; D gene: -; clone size: few; CDR3 length: 15; V gene: TRBV4-1; CDR3 protein: CASSHHGIGVNEQFF; CDR3 DNA: TGCGCCAGCAGCCATCACGGGATCGGGGTCAATGAGCAGTTCTTC
J gene: TRBJ1-1; D gene: TRBD1; clone size: -; CDR3 length: 14; V gene: TRBV20-1; CDR3 protein: CSARGAGGWTEAFF; CDR3 DNA: TGCAGTGCTAGAGGGGCAGGGGGCTGGACTGAAGCTTTCTTT
J gene: TRBJ1-5; D gene: -; clone size: few; CDR3 length: 12; V gene: TRBV7-2; CDR3 protein: CAGGTVDQPQHF; CDR3 DNA: TGTGCCGGTGGGACCGTCGATCAGCCCCAGCATTTT
J gene: TRBJ2-7; D gene: -; clone size: few; CDR3 length: 16; V gene: TRBV4-1; CDR3 protein: CASSQTHGPRAYEQYF; CDR3 DNA: TGCGCCAGCAGCCAAACCCACGGGCCCCGCGCCTACGAGCAGTACTTC
J gene: TRBJ2-7; D gene: TRBD2; clone size: few; CDR3 length: 16; V gene: TRBV9; CDR3 protein: CASSSGTSGRSYEQYF; CDR3 DNA: TGTGCCAGCAGCTCAGGGACTAGCGGGAGGTCCTACGAGCAGTACTTC
J gene: TRBJ1-2; D gene: TRBD1; clone size: few; CDR3 length: 17; V gene: TRBV24-1; CDR3 protein: CATSDSRDRGQGRGYTF; CDR3 DNA: TGTGCCACCAGTGATTCCCGGGACAGGGGACAGGGCCGTGGCTACACCTTC